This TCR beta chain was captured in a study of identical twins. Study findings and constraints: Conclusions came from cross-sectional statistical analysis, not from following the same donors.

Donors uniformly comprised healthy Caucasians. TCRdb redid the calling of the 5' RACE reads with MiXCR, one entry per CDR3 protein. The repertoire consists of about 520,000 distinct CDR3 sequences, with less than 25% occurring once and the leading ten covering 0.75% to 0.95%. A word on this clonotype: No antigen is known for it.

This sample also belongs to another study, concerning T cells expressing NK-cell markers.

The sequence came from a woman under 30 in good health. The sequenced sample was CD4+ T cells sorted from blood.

The CDR3 protein is CASTEGGLPYNEQFF. The CDR3 nucleotides are TGTGCCAGCACCGAGGGAGGTTTACCCTACAATGAGCAGTTCTTC. The chain combines TRBV21-1 with TRBJ2-1; the D call of TRBD2 is as the table states it, not checked on the DNA. TRBV21-1 is an annotated pseudogene. The CDR3 runs to 15 residues.